This is a list of T cell receptor beta chains from one sample in a study of identical twins. A single record per CDR3 protein comes from TCRdb applying MiXCR to the 5' RACE reads. Found here are around 1.7 million distinct CDR3 sequences, about 32% of them singletons; the top ten hold about 0.25%. Sequencing used cord blood. These receptors were obtained from a newborn girl in good health. Both conserved end residues are part of each CDR3. A D gene is named only where the DNA matches it firmly. Clone size is stated in some rows and not others, as once, few, many or a class when expanded.

clone_size cdr3_length j_call v_call d_call cdr3_nt cdr3_aa
- 14 TRBJ2-7 TRBV29-1 - TGCAGCGTTGGGGCAGGGAGAGAGACCAATGAGCAGTACTTC CSVGAGRETNEQYF
- 17 TRBJ1-2 TRBV6-5 - TGTGCCAGCAGTTACTCGCCCTACGGGGGTCCTAACTATGGCTACACCTTC CASSYSPYGGPNYGYTF
few 16 TRBJ1-4 TRBV11-2 - TGTGCCAGCAGCTTAGTCCCAGCAGCGCAGATTGAAAAACTGTTTTTT CASSLVPAAQIEKLFF
- 14 TRBJ1-5 TRBV2 - TGTGCCAGCAGAACATTACAGGAAAATCAGCCCCTGCATTTT CASRTLQENQPLHF
- 11 TRBJ2-7 TRBV29-1 - TGCAGCGGTGAGAATGGTCACGAGCAGTACTTC CSGENGHEQYF
few 16 TRBJ2-5 TRBV10-3 TRBD1 TGTGCCATCAGTGAGCCTCGGGACAGGGGGAGGGAGACCCAGTACTTC CAISEPRDRGRETQYF
few 15 TRBJ1-4 TRBV13 - TGTGCCAGCAGCTTAAAAGGGACGTCGGGTGAAAAACTGTTTTTT CASSLKGTSGEKLFF
- 12 TRBJ1-2 TRBV20-1 - TGCAGTGCTATGTTGCCTAACTATGGCCACACCTTC CSAMLPNYGHTF
- 13 TRBJ2-7 TRBV20-1 - TGCAGTGCTAGAGGACCAGGGTGGTACGAGCAGTACTTC CSARGPGWYEQYF
few 18 TRBJ2-1 TRBV2 - TGTGCCAGCAGTGCGGACTATCCCTACTTAAGCTCCTACAATGAGCAGTTCTTC CASSADYPYLSSYNEQFF
- 16 TRBJ2-1 TRBV6-5 TRBD2 TGTACCAGCAGTTACCGGGCTAGCGGGACGAGCGATGAGCAGTTCTTC CTSSYRASGTSDEQFF
- 12 TRBJ1-2 TRBV9 - TGTGCCAGCAGCGGAGATCCCTATGGCTACACCTTC CASSGDPYGYTF
few 16 TRBJ2-1 TRBV20-1 TRBD2 TGCAGTGCTAGAGACGCTGGCGGGAGGGCCTCGGATGAGCAGTTCTTC CSARDAGGRASDEQFF
few 15 TRBJ2-7 TRBV27 - TGTGCCAGCAGTAAGGGACTTGCCTCCTACAATGAGCAGTACTTC CASSKGLASYNEQYF
- 20 TRBJ2-6 TRBV20-1 TRBD2 TGCAGTGCTAGAGCGACTAGCGGGATGGTGGCAACCTCTGGGGCCAACGTCCTGACTTTC CSARATSGMVATSGANVLTF
- 12 TRBJ1-2 TRBV29-1 - TGCAGCGTTGACATACATAACCATGGCTACACCTTC CSVDIHNHGYTF
many 16 TRBJ2-3 TRBV27 - TGTGCCAGCAGTTCGCCCCCAGGCCCTAGCAGAGATACGCAGTATTTT CASSSPPGPSRDTQYF
many 16 TRBJ2-1 TRBV4-2 TRBD2 TGTGCCAGCAGCCGATTACTAGCGGGAGAGTACAATGAGCAGTTCTTC CASSRLLAGEYNEQFF
few 15 TRBJ2-1 TRBV27 - TGTGCCAGCAGTCAGAGGGGGTCCACCTACAATGAGCAGTTCTTC CASSQRGSTYNEQFF
- 17 TRBJ2-1 TRBV5-1 TRBD2 TGCGCCAGCAGCTTGGGTACTAGCGGACCCTCCTACAATGAGCAGTTCTTC CASSLGTSGPSYNEQFF
- 12 TRBJ2-1 TRBV6-2/TRBV6-3 TRBD2 TGTGCCAGCGCAAATAGCGGGCATGAGCAGTTCTTC CASANSGHEQFF
- 11 TRBJ2-1 TRBV2 - TGTGCCAGCAGTGAGGCCTATGAGCAGTTCTTC CASSEAYEQFF
- 14 TRBJ2-5 TRBV20-1 - TGCAGTGCTAGAGAGGGGGGGCATGGTGGGACCCAGTACTTC CSAREGGHGGTQYF
- 13 TRBJ2-1 TRBV7-2 - TGTGCCAGCAGCTTACAGTTCGGGGATGAGCAGTTCTTC CASSLQFGDEQFF
- 17 TRBJ1-5 TRBV20-1 TRBD1 TGCAGTGCTAGAGATTTCGGACAGGGCAACCCCAATCAGCCCCAGCATTTT CSARDFGQGNPNQPQHF